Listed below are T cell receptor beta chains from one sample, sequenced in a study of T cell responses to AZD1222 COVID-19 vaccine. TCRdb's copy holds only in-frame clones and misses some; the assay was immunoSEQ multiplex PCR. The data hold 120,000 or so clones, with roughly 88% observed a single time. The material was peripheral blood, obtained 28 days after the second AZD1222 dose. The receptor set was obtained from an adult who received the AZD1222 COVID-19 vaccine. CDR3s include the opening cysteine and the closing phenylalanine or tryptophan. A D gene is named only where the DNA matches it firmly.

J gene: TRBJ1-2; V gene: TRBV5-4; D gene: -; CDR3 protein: CASSLEISRSDPGYTF; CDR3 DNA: TGTGCCAGCAGCTTGGAAATCTCCCGTTCCGATCCTGGCTACACCTTC
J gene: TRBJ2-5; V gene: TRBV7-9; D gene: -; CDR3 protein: CASSLVDQETQYF; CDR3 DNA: TGTGCCAGCAGCTTAGTAGATCAAGAGACCCAGTACTTC
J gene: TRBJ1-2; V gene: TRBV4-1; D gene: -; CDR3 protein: CASSQAPRYGYTF; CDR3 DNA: TGCGCCAGCAGCCAAGCCCCACGTTATGGCTACACCTTC
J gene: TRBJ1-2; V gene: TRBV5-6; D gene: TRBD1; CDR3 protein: CASSLMTGYYGYTF; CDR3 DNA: TGTGCCAGCAGCTTGATGACAGGGTACTATGGCTACACCTTC
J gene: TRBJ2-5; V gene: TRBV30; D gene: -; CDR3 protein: CAWQPVLRETQYF; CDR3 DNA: TGTGCCTGGCAACCCGTCTTGAGGGAGACCCAGTACTTC
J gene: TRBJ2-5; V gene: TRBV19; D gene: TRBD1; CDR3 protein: CASSVSRGQGETQYF; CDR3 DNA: TGTGCCAGTAGTGTCTCCCGGGGACAGGGAGAGACCCAGTACTTC
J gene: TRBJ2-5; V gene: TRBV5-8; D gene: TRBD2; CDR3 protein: CASSWGGNQETQYF; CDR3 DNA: TGTGCCAGCAGCTGGGGGGGTAACCAAGAGACCCAGTACTTC
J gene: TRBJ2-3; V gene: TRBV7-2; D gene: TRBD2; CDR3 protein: CASHSRGGANTQYF; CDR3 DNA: TGTGCCTCCCACAGCCGCGGGGGGGCGAATACGCAGTATTTT
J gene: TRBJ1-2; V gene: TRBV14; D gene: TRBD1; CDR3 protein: CASSPDLRRRTGGYGYTF; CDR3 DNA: TGTGCCAGCAGCCCAGACCTACGACGAAGGACAGGCGGTTATGGCTACACCTTC
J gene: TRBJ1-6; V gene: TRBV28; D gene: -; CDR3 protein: CASTGYGTTTSPLHF; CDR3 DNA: TGTGCCAGCACCGGATACGGGACCACGACTTCACCCCTCCACTTT
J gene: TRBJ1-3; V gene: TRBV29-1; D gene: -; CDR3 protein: CSVEDQGMPGNTIYF; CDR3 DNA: TGCAGCGTTGAGGATCAGGGGATGCCGGGAAACACCATATATTTT
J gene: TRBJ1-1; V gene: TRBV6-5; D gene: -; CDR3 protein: CASSRLSNTEAFF; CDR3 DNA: TGTGCCAGCAGTAGGCTGTCGAACACTGAAGCTTTCTTT